The source of this T cell receptor (beta chain) is a study of blood T cells in healthy people across ages. Through a sample-barcoded 5' primer and a J-beta primer mix, a second PCR was run for about 6 to 11 cycles. TCRdb used MiXCR to reprocess the 5' RACE reads, holding one entry per CDR3 protein. The table shows fewer than 1 million distinct CDR3 sequences, with 40% to 50% occurring only once. The CDR3 is 18 amino acids. V lost 2 bases, J lost 10 bases, and 14 bases stayed unmatched. This clonotype was seen only a few times. The antigen is not known. Every sample had a minimum of 6.5 million PBMCs isolated. Study-wide results and limits: Long-lived and aged donors differed, with more naive CD4+ cells and higher diversity in the long-lived.

This chain uses TRBV12-3 or TRBV12-4 with TRBJ1-6; 10 positions agree with TRBD1. This TCR was sampled from a man in his 60s in good health. Input material: blood. CDR3 loop: CASSLFRDRGLSGSPLHF. CDR3 coding DNA: TGTGCCAGCAGTTTATTTCGGGACAGGGGCCTGAGTGGGTCACCCCTCCACTTT.